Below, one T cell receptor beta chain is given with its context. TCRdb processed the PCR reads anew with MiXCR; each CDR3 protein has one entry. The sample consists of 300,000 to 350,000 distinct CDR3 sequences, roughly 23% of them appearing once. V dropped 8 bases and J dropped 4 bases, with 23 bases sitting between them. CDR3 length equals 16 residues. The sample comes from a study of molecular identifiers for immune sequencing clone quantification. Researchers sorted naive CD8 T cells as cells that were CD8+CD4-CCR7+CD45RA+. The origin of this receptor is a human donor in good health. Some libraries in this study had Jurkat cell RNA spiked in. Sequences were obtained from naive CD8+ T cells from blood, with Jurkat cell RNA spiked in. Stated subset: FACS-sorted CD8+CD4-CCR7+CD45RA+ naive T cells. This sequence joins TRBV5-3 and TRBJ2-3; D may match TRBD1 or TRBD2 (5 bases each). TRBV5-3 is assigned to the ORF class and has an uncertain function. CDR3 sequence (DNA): TGTGCCAGCGGCCCCAGTGGGACCGGATTCGCAGATACGCAGTATTTT. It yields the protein CASGPSGTGFADTQYF.